The sequence of this T cell receptor beta chain was determined in a study of T cells after yellow fever vaccination. V gave up 7 bases and J gave up 4 bases; unmatched junction bases: 7. Germline CDR1 LNHNV, CDR2 YYDKDF (reference sequence). This CDR3 has 15 residues. TCRdb re-called the 5' RACE reads with MiXCR, one entry per CDR3 protein. The sample includes 70,000 to 80,000 distinct CDR3 sequences, approximately 7.3% seen only once; the top ten take roughly 30%. The sequencing here drew on CD8+ T cells sorted from PBMCs, taken more than 8 days after the first yellow fever vaccination. V usage is TRBV15 and J usage is TRBJ2-1; 10 bases align to TRBD2. The sequence was obtained from a man aged 18-30 years who received the YFV17D yellow fever vaccine. This chain's CDR3 is CATKNLAGVYNEQFF. CDR3 coding DNA: TGTGCCACCAAGAATCTAGCGGGGGTTTACAATGAGCAGTTCTTC.